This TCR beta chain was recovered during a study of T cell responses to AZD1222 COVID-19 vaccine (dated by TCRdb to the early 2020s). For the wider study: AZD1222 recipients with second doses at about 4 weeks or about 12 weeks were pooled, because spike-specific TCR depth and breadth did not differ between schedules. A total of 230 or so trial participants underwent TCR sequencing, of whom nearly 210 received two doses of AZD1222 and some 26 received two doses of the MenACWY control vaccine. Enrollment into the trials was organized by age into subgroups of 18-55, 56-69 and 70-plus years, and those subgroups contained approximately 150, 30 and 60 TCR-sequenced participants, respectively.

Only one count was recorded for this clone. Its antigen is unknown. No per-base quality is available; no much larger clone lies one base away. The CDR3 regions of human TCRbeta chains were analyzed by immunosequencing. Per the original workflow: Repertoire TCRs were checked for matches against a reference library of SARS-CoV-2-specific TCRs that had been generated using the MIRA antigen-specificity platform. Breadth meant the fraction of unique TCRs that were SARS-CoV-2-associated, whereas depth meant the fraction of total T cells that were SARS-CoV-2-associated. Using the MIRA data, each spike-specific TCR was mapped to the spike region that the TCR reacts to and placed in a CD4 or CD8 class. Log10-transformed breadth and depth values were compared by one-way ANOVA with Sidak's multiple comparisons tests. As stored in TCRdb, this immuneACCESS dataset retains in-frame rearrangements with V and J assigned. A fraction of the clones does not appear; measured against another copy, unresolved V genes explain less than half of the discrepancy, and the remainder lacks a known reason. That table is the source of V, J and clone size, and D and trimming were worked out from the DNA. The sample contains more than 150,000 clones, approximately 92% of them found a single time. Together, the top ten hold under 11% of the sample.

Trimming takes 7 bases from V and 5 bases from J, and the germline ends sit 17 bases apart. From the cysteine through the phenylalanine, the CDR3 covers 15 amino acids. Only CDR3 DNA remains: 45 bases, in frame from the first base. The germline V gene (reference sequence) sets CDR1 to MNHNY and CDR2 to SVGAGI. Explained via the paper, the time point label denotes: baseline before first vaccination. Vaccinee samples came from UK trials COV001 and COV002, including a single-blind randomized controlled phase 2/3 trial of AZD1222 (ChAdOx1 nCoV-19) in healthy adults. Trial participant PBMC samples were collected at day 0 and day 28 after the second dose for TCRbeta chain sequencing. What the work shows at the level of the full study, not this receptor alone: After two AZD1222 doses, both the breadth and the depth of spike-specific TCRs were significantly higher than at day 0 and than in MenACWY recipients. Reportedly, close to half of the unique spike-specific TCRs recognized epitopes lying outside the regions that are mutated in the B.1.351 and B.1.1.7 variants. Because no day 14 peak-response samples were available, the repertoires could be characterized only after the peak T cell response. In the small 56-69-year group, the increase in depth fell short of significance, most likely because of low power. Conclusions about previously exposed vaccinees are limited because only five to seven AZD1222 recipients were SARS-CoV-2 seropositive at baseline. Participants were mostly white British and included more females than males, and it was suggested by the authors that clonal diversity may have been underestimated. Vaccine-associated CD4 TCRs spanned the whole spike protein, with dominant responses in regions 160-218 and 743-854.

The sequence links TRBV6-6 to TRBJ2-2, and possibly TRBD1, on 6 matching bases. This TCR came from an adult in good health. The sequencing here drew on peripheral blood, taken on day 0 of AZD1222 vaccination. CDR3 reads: CASKRPPQGTGELFF. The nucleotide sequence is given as TGTGCCAGCAAAAGGCCCCCACAGGGAACCGGGGAGCTGTTTTTT.